Following are 11 T cell receptor beta chains from one sample sequenced in a study of T cells in localized non-small cell lung cancer. Here immunoSEQ multiplex PCR was the method, and the copy in TCRdb shows in-frame clones only, minus some. The table shows some 28,000 clones, with over 80% occurring only once. Sequenced material: peripheral blood, taken before any cancer treatment. The receptors shown here come from a male donor at least 60 years old with stage I lung adenocarcinoma.

The V and J genes are TRBV30 and TRBJ2-3; maybe TRBD1 (6 bases). Germline V CDR1 and CDR2: GTSNPN, SVGIG (reference sequence). The CDR3 runs to 14 residues. V was trimmed by 2 bases and J by 1 base, leaving 10 bases between them. CDR3 loop: CAWSTGLGTDTQYF. For the CDR3, the DNA is TGTGCCTGGAGTACAGGGCTGGGCACAGATACGCAGTATTTT.

The genes are TRBV10-3 and TRBJ2-3; 8 positions match TRBD2. Trimming removed 3 bases from V and 4 bases from J; junction bases left unmatched: 3. CDR1 and CDR2 from the germline V gene are ENHRY and SYGVKD. The CDR3 spans 14 residues. CDR3 bases: TGTGCCATCAGTGACGGGGGGGGGTCAGATACGCAGTATTTT. Encoded protein: CAISDGGGSDTQYF.

The chain uses TRBV9 and TRBJ2-2, with D possibly being TRBD1 or TRBD2 (5 bases each). CDR1 SGDLS and CDR2 YYNGEE come from the germline V gene. Trimming shortened V by 0 bases and J by 1 base, and 10 bases separated the two germline ends. The CDR3 sequence is 16 residues long. CDR3 coding DNA: TGTGCCAGCAGCGTAGACGGGGCCGTGAACACCGGGGAGCTGTTTTTT. Translation: CASSVDGAVNTGELFF. The variable domain in full, completed from reference TRBV9 and TRBJ2-2, reads DSGVTQTPKHLITATGQRVTLRCSPRSGDLSVYWYQQSLDQGLQFLIQYYNGEERAKGNILERFSAQQFPDLHSELNLSSLELGDSALYFCASSVDGAVNTGELFFGEGSRLTVL.

The chain has TRBV6-5 and TRBJ1-2; unclear D gene. From germline, CDR1 is MNHEY and CDR2 SVGAGI. V lost 9 bases, J lost 8 bases, and 19 bases lay in between. The CDR3 covers 13 residues. Here the CDR3 DNA reads TGTGCCAGTCTAAGTACGAGGGTTGGAGGCTACACCTTC. Translated, it gives CASLSTRVGGYTF.

CDR3 DNA: TGTGCCAGCAGCTTCCCAGGCGGGGAGCTGTTTTTT. Residues: CASSFPGGELFF. This sequence joins TRBV5-6 and TRBJ2-2, with D hard to call. CDR1 SGHDT and CDR2 YYEEEE come from the germline V gene. Between the trimmed V and J ends, which lost 2 bases and 7 bases, there was a span of 6 bases. This CDR3 is 12 amino acids long.

The chain joins TRBV7-2 to TRBJ1-1; D is uncertain. V was pared by 3 bases and J by 1 base, with 9 bases between. The CDR3 has 14 amino acids. Germline lookup yields CDR1 SGHTA and CDR2 FQGNSA. This CDR3 is CASSFLGKNTEAFF. The DNA for the CDR3 is TGTGCCAGCAGCTTTTTAGGGAAGAACACTGAAGCTTTCTTT.

This clone was seen only a few times. This chain uses TRBV9 with TRBJ1-4, with 8 bases identical to TRBD1. The germline gives CDR1 SGDLS, CDR2 YYNGEE. CDR3 length: 15 amino acids. V dropped 0 bases and J dropped 7; count of bases not matched to a gene: 5. The CDR3 loop reads CASSVGQGNAEKLFF. The CDR3 region has the DNA TGTGCCAGCAGCGTAGGACAGGGGAACGCTGAAAAACTGTTTTTT.

The CDR3 region is CASSNSGTNTGELFF. CDR3 nucleotides: TGCGCCAGCAGCAACTCCGGGACCAACACCGGGGAGCTGTTTTTT. The chain couples TRBV5-1 to TRBJ2-2; tentatively, D is TRBD1 or TRBD2 (5 bases each). The CDR3 is made up of 15 amino acids. V lost 4 bases, J lost 2 bases, and 12 bases lay in between. Germline V gives CDR1 SGHRS, CDR2 YFSETQ.

This clone was counted once. J is TRBJ2-7 and V is TRBV18; D remains unclear. V gave up 5 bases and J gave up 2 bases, with 10 bases separating them. Germline CDR1 and CDR2: KGHSH and LQKENI. This CDR3 comprises 13 residues. CDR3 in DNA: TGTGCCAGCTCAAGTGGCGCAGCCTACGAGCAGTACTTC. This codes for CASSSGAAYEQYF. Looking up the rest from reference TRBV18 and TRBJ2-7 gives the full variable domain: NAGVMQNPRHLVRRRGQEARLRCSPMKGHSHVYWYRQLPEEGLKFMVYLQKENIIDESGMPKERFSAEFPKEGPSILRIQQVVRGDSAAYFCASSSGAAYEQYFGPGTRLTVT.

V usage is TRBV19 and J usage is TRBJ2-2; D remains unclear. The CDR3 is 14 amino acids. CDR1 is LNHDA, CDR2 SQIVND, per germline (reference sequence). V dropped 5 bases and J dropped 6 bases, with 13 bases sitting between them. CDR3 nucleotides: TGTGCCAGTAGTGGGCGTTCGGGCCCCGGGGAGCTGTTTTTT. It translates to CASSGRSGPGELFF.

V gene TRBV19 combines with J gene TRBJ1-1; maybe TRBD1 (6 bases). The CDR3 runs 14 residues. V was shortened by 3 bases and J by 4 bases, with 12 bases between the two germline ends. CDR1 is LNHDA and CDR2 is SQIVND in the germline V gene (reference sequence). The CDR3 protein is CASSMGHHGTEAFF. The CDR3 nucleotides read TGTGCCAGTAGTATGGGACACCATGGCACTGAAGCTTTCTTT.